These 20 T cell receptor beta chains came from one sample sequenced in a study of blood T cells in healthy people across ages. The authors ran a second PCR of about 7 to 11 cycles using a sample-barcoded 5' primer and a J-beta primer mix. TCRdb analysed the 5' RACE reads with MiXCR anew, one entry per CDR3 protein. The sample contains about 770,000 distinct CDR3 sequences, roughly 44% of which appear only once. The sample taken for sequencing was blood. The receptor set was obtained from a man aged 55 to 70 in good health.

V gene TRBV7-2 combines with J gene TRBJ2-7; TRBD1 matches 8 bases. Germline CDR1 and CDR2: SGHTA and FQGNSA. Losses at the gene ends were 1 base for V and 4 bases for J; bases not matched to a gene: 3. There are 14 residues in the CDR3. CDR3 protein: CASSLGRGQYEQYF. As DNA, the CDR3 is TGTGCCAGCAGCTTAGGCAGGGGGCAATACGAGCAGTACTTC.

This sequence joins TRBV6-1 and TRBJ2-7, with TRBD1 matching over 8 bases. Germline V gives CDR1 MNHNS, CDR2 SASEGT. The CDR3 runs 16 residues. V trimming: 2 bases; J trimming: 4 bases; junction bases outside the gene matches: 10. CDR3: CASSEYGAGGAYEQYF. CDR3 DNA sequence: TGTGCCAGCAGTGAATATGGGGCAGGGGGCGCGTACGAGCAGTACTTC.

In regard to this clonotype: This sequence may be a read error, since a much larger clone differs from it by one base. This chain links TRBV7-9 with TRBJ2-1; D gene unclear. Germline assignment: CDR1 SEHNR and CDR2 FQNEAQ (reference sequence). There are 13 residues in the CDR3. Trimming shortened V by 4 bases and J by 8 bases, and 12 bases separated the two germline ends. CDR3 nucleotides: TGTGCCAGCAGCTCCATCTCAGCCTATGAGCAGTTCTTC. Translation gives CASSSISAYEQFF.

This clonotype has only a few counts. The chain's CDR3 is CASSLIVGTNTEAFF. CDR3 in DNA: TGCGCCAGCAGCTTGATCGTAGGGACCAACACTGAAGCTTTCTTT. The V call is TRBV5-1, the J call TRBJ1-1; a weak D match, TRBD1 (5 bases). Germline V gives CDR1 SGHRS, CDR2 YFSETQ. Deletions cut 1 base from V and 2 bases from J, with 12 bases between. The CDR3 has 15 residues.

The table lists this clonotype with many counts. V usage is TRBV4-3 and J usage is TRBJ1-1; the D gene is possibly TRBD1 (6 bases). Trimming stripped 8 bases from V and 0 bases from J, with 10 bases between. Per the germline V gene, CDR1 is LGHNA and CDR2 is YSLEER. The length of the CDR3 is 13 residues. CDR3 residues: CASRTDLNTEAFF. The CDR3 DNA is TGCGCCAGCCGGACAGACTTGAACACTGAAGCTTTCTTT.

This clonotype was picked up a small number of times. This chain links TRBV7-8 with TRBJ2-1; no clear D gene. Trimming cost V 1 base and J 2 bases, with 9 bases left between them. The V gene's germline CDR1 is SGHVS and CDR2 FQNEAQ. The CDR3 runs 15 residues. CDR3 amino acids: CASSLVGLTYNEQFF. The DNA for the CDR3 is TGTGCCAGCAGCTTAGTAGGCCTGACCTACAATGAGCAGTTCTTC.

This clonotype was observed at least ten times. The chain has TRBV29-1 and TRBJ2-5; tentatively, D is TRBD1 (6 bases). V shed 5 bases and J shed 7 bases, with 20 bases lying between them. The CDR3 consists of 14 residues. Germline CDR1 and CDR2: SQVTM and ANQGSEA. CDR3 loop: CSVRGQMAEWTQYF. The CDR3 DNA is TGCAGCGTTAGAGGACAGATGGCCGAATGGACCCAGTACTTC.

The sample holds one count of this clonotype. The chain recombines TRBV6-5 with TRBJ2-5; 7 nucleotides line up with TRBD1. Trimming cost V 4 bases and J 2 bases; bases outside gene matches: 4. CDR1 and CDR2 from the germline V gene are MNHEY and SVGAGI. This CDR3 is built from 14 residues. The CDR3 reads CASSFQGEQETQYF. The DNA of the CDR3 is TGTGCCAGCAGTTTTCAGGGGGAACAAGAGACCCAGTACTTC.

This clonotype was seen only a few times. The genes are TRBV20-1 and TRBJ2-5; 7 positions agree with TRBD2. The V and J ends lost 6 bases and 0 bases, in that order; junction bases with no gene match: 13. CDR1 is DFQATT and CDR2 is SNEGSKA in the germline V gene (reference sequence). The CDR3 extends over 16 amino acids. CDR3 in amino acids: CSATRGVAGYQETQYF. Written as DNA, the CDR3 is TGCAGTGCCACGAGAGGAGTAGCGGGTTACCAAGAGACCCAGTACTTC.

This sequence joins TRBV10-3 and TRBJ1-1; TRBD1 aligns across 10 bases. Trimming at V came to 3 bases and at J to 6 bases, leaving 7 bases not matched to a gene. The CDR3 sequence is 15 residues long. Germline V gives CDR1 ENHRY, CDR2 SYGVKD. Written as DNA, the CDR3 is TGTGCCATCAGTGAAGGACAGGGGGGTACGGCTGAAGCTTTCTTT. Protein: CAISEGQGGTAEAFF.

Notes on this clonotype: Mismatch with germline at one junction end may stem from a read error. J is TRBJ2-1 and V is TRBV12-3 or TRBV12-4; 12 bases match TRBD2. The CDR3 is made up of 14 amino acids. The CDR3 sequence: CASTLAGGPGEQFF. For the CDR3, the DNA is TGTGCCAGCACCCTAGCGGGGGGGCCTGGGGAGCAGTTCTTT.

This clonotype was counted between two and nine times. This chain links TRBV5-1 with TRBJ2-3; 7 bases agree with TRBD2. The CDR3 has 15 residues. The J segment lost 2 bases and the V segment lost 3 bases, leaving 6 bases of the junction unmatched. Germline CDR1 is SGHRS and CDR2 is YFSETQ. CDR3: CASSSAGVYTDTQYF. In DNA form, the CDR3 reads TGCGCCAGCAGCTCTGCGGGGGTATACACAGATACGCAGTATTTT.

This clonotype was seen more than once but under ten times. The chain uses TRBV29-1 and TRBJ1-2, with a possible D match to TRBD1 (6 bases). Germline V lookup: CDR1 SQVTM, CDR2 ANQGSEA. Trimming took off 0 bases at V and 7 bases at J, with 18 bases between the two ends. The CDR3 is 15 amino acids. CDR3 amino acids: CSVEDSQITGPGYTF. The CDR3 coding sequence is TGCAGCGTTGAAGATAGTCAAATAACAGGGCCTGGCTACACCTTC.

The chain links TRBV7-2 to TRBJ2-3; 10 bases fit TRBD2. The germline gives CDR1 SGHTA, CDR2 FQGNSA. The CDR3 length is 16 residues. With 9 bases clipped from V and 5 bases from J, the junction kept 14 bases outside the gene matches. The CDR3 region is CASSPRSGGAVDTQYF. Written as DNA, the CDR3 is TGTGCCAGTAGCCCCAGGAGCGGGGGGGCGGTAGATACGCAGTATTTT.

This chain connects TRBV7-9 to TRBJ2-5; 13 nucleotides align to TRBD2. CDR1 and CDR2 from the germline V gene are SEHNR and FQNEAQ (reference sequence). The junction had 15 bases not matched to a gene; V was cut back by 0 bases and J by 11 bases. The CDR3 length is 18 residues. As DNA, the CDR3 is TGTGCCAGCAGCTTAGCCGGATTACTAGCGGGGGGGCCGGGTGAGCAGTACTTC. It yields the protein CASSLAGLLAGGPGEQYF.

The chain couples TRBV12-3 or TRBV12-4 to TRBJ1-1, with 7 bases aligning to TRBD1. This CDR3 has 14 residues. The V segment lost 3 bases and the J segment 7 bases; nucleotides outside the gene matches: 8. CDR3 sequence: CASSFETGKGEAFF. The CDR3, as DNA: TGTGCCAGCAGTTTTGAGACAGGGAAGGGTGAAGCTTTCTTT.

This clonotype was counted between two and nine times. This chain links TRBV20-1 with TRBJ2-2; 7 nucleotides agree with TRBD1. V was clipped by 3 bases and J by 2 bases; unmatched bases: 6. This CDR3 is 15 amino acids long. Germline CDR1 DFQATT, CDR2 SNEGSKA (reference sequence). CDR3 nucleotide sequence: TGCAGTGCTAGCCGGGACAGCCTTAACACCGGGGAGCTGTTTTTT. Encoded protein: CSASRDSLNTGELFF.

The chain couples TRBV12-3 or TRBV12-4 to TRBJ2-7, with D maybe TRBD1 (5 bases). The DNA end is a closer match to TRBJ2-5, so the J assignment may be wrong. The CDR3 runs to 14 residues. The DNA of the CDR3 is TGTGCCAGCAGTCAAGGGGCCGAGAAAGAGACCCAGTACTTC. This codes for CASSQGAEKETQYF.

This clonotype occurred a few times. V usage is TRBV6-5 and J usage is TRBJ1-2; 7 bases fit TRBD1. V trimming: 6 bases; J trimming: 5 bases; junction bases outside the gene matches: 3. The CDR3 has 12 residues. Looked up from germline, CDR1 is MNHEY and CDR2 is SVGAGI. The CDR3 loop is CASRQGQYGYTF. CDR3 coding DNA: TGTGCCAGCAGGCAGGGACAGTATGGCTACACCTTC.

To note about this clonotype: A junction boundary mismatches the germline segment, possibly from a read error. The chain is built from TRBV18 and TRBJ2-7, with 8 bases lining up with TRBD1. From germline, CDR1 is KGHSH and CDR2 LQKENI. This CDR3 region has 16 residues. In DNA, the CDR3 is TGTGTCAGCTCGCCAGGGACAGGTATCAAGCTCTACGAGCAGTACTTC. Its protein product is CVSSPGTGIKLYEQYF.